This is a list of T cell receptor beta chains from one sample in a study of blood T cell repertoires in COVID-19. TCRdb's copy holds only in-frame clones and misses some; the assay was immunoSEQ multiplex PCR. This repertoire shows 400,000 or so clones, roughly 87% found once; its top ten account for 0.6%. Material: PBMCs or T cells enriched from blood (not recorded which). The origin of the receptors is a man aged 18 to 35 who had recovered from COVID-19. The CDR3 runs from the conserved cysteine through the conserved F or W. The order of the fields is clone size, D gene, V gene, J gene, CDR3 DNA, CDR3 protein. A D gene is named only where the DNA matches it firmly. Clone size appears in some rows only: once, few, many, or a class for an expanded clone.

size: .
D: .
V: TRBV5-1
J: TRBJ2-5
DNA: TGCGCCAGCAGCCTACGCCCCCAAGAGACCCAGTACTTC
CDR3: CASSLRPQETQYF

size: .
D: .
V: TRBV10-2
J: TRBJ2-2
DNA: TGCGCCAGCAGTGGAAGTCGTTCGGCGGGGGCAATGGGGTCGAACACCGGGGAGCTGTTTTTT
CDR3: CASSGSRSAGAMGSNTGELFF

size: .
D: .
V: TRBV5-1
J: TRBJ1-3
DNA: TGCGCCAGCAGCTTCCAGGGGCCTCTTGCGACTGGAAACACCATATATTTT
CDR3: CASSFQGPLATGNTIYF

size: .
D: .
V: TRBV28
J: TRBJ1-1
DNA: TGTGCCAGCAGTTCCTACACTGAAGCTTTCTTT
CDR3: CASSSYTEAFF

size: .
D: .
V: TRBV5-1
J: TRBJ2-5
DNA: TGCGCCAGCAGCCTCGAGCGGAGGGGAGAGACCCAGTACTTC
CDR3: CASSLERRGETQYF

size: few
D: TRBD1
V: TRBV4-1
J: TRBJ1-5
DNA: TGCGCCAGCAGCCCAGGTGGGGGACAGACGATCCAGCCCCAGCATTTT
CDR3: CASSPGGGQTIQPQHF

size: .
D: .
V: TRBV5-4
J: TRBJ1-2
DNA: TGTGCCAGCAGCTTGGTGGCGGCAGCAGAGGGCTACACCTTC
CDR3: CASSLVAAAEGYTF

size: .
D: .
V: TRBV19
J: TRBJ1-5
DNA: TGTGCCAGTAGGGTCGCGGGGGGCGATCAGCCCCAGCATTTT
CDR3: CASRVAGGDQPQHF

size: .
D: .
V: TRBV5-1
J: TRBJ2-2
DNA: TGCGCCAGCAGCTCCGGGAGCTGGACCGGGGAGCTGTTTTTT
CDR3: CASSSGSWTGELFF

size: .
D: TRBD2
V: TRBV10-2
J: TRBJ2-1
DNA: TGCGCCAGCACCCTGGGGACTAGCGGGAGGGGTCGCTACAATGAGCAGTTCTTC
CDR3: CASTLGTSGRGRYNEQFF

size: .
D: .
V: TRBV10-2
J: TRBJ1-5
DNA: TGCGCCAGCAGTGACCCCCCCAGGGCATCGGGTAATCAGCCCCAGCATTTT
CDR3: CASSDPPRASGNQPQHF

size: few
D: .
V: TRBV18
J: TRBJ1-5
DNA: TGTGCCAGCTCCCCCCCGGGGGTAAATCAGCCCCAGCATTTT
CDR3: CASSPPGVNQPQHF

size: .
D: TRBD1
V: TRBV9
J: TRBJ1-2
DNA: TGTGCCAGCAGTTACCGGGACAGCTATGGCTACACCTTC
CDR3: CASSYRDSYGYTF

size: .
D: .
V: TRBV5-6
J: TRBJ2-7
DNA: TGTGCCAGCAGCTTGGCGCAGACCGGGGACGAGCAGTACTTC
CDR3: CASSLAQTGDEQYF

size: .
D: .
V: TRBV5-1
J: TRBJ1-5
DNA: TGCGCCAGCAGCTTGGATTACCAGGATAGCAATCAGCCCCAGCATTTT
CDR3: CASSLDYQDSNQPQHF

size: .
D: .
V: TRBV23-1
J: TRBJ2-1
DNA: TGCGCCAGCAGTCAATCGGAGGGGAGCGATGAGCAGTTCTTC
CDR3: CASSQSEGSDEQFF

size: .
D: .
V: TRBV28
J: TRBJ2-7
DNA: TGTGCCAGCAGGCGTGTCGGTACTGCGAAGATTTCCTACGAGCAGTACTTC
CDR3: CASRRVGTAKISYEQYF

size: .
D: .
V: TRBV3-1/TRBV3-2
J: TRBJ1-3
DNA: TGTGCCAGCACCCTGACTGCGGGAAACACCATATATTTT
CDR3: CASTLTAGNTIYF

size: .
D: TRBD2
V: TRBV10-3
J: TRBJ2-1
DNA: TGTGCCATCAGTTCTTCGCGGGAGGGTTACAATGAGCAGTTCTTC
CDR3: CAISSSREGYNEQFF

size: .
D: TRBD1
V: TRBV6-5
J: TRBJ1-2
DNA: TGTGCCAGCAGCCGTCAGACAGGGGGTAACTATGGCTACACCTTC
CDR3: CASSRQTGGNYGYTF

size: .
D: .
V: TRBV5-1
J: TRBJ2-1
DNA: TGCGCCAGCAGCTTGTCTACAGGGCCCAATGAGCAGTTCTTC
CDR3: CASSLSTGPNEQFF

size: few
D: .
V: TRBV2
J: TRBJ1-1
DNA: TGTGCCAGCAGTTTCCGGGACTATAACACTGAAGCTTTCTTT
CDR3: CASSFRDYNTEAFF

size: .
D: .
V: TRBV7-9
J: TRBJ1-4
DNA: TGTGCCAGCAGCTTATTTCCGGGGGATCCTAATGAAAAACTGTTTTTT
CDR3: CASSLFPGDPNEKLFF

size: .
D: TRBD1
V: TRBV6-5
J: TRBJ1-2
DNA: TGTGCCAGCAGTTACGTGTCAGGGGGCCTCTATGGCTACACCTTC
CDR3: CASSYVSGGLYGYTF

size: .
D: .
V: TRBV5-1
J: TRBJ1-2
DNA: TGCGCCAGCAGCTTCCGCCCGGGGGAGAACTATGGCTACACCTTC
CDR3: CASSFRPGENYGYTF

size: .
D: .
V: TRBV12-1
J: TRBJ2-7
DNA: TGTGCCAGCAGCCGGGTAGCCGGGATAGCCTACGAGCAGTACTTC
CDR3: CASSRVAGIAYEQYF

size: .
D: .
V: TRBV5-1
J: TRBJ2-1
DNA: TGCGCCAGCAGCCTGGCTGGCGGAGCATCCTTGCCAGAGCAGTTCTTC
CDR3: CASSLAGGASLPEQFF

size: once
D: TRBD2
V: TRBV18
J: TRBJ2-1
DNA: TGTGCCAGCTCACCACAGGGGACTAGGGTCGGTGAGCAGTTCTTC
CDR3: CASSPQGTRVGEQFF

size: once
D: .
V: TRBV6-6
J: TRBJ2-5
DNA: TGTGCCAGCAGGGCCGAACGGACAGGGAGGGTGACCCAGTACTTC
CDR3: CASRAERTGRVTQYF

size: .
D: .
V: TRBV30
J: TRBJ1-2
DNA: TGTGCCTGGAGCCGTAGCTATGGCTACACCTTC
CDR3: CAWSRSYGYTF

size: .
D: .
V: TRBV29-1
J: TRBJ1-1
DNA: TGCAGCGCCCTGGACAAGAGTAACACTGAAGCTTTCTTT
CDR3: CSALDKSNTEAFF

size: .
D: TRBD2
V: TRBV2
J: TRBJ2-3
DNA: TGTGCCAGCAGTGATCAGCGGGAGGTCGATACGCAGTATTTT
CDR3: CASSDQREVDTQYF